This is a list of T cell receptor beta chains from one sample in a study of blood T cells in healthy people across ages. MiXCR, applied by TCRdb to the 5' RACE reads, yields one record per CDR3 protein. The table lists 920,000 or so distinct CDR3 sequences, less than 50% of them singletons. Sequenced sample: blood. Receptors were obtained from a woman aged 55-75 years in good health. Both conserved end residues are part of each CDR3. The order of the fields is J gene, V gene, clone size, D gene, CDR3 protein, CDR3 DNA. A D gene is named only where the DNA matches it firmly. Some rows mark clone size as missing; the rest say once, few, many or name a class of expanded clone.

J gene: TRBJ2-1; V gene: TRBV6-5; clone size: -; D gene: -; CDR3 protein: CASSQYPGNEQFF; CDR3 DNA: TGTGCCAGCAGCCAGTACCCAGGCAATGAGCAGTTCTTC
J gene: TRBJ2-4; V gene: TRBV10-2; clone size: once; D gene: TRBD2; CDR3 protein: CASSEPPGTRTSNEQYF; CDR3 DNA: TGCGCCAGCAGTGAGCCCCCCGGGACTAGAACATCGAATGAGCAGTACTTC
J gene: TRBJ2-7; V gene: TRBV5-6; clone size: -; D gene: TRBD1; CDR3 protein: CASSPQVGQIYNEQYF; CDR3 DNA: TGTGCCAGCAGCCCTCAAGTGGGACAGATATACAATGAGCAGTACTTC
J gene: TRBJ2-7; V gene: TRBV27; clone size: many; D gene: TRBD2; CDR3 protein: CASSLLAGGPYEQYF; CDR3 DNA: TGCGCCAGCAGCTTACTAGCGGGAGGGCCTTACGAGCAGTACTTC
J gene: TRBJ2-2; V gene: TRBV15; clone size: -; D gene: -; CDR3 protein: CATSPGTTGELFF; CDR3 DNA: TGTGCCACCAGCCCAGGGACCACCGGGGAGCTGTTTTTT
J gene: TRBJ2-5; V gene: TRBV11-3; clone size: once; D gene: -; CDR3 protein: CASSLDGRNQETQYF; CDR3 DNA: TGTGCCAGCAGCTTAGATGGTCGGAACCAAGAGACCCAGTACTTC
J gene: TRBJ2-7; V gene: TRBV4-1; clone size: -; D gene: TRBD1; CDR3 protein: CASSLTGDVDEQYF; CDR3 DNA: TGCGCCAGCAGCCTGACAGGGGATGTCGACGAGCAGTACTTC
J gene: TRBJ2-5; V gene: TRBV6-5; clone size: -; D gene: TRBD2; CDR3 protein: CASSTAGEETQYF; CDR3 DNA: TGTGCCAGCAGTACAGCGGGAGAAGAGACCCAGTACTTC
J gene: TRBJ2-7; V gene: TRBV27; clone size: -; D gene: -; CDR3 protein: CASSSSYGGPEQYF; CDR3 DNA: TGTGCCAGCAGTTCGTCGTACGGGGGGCCCGAGCAGTACTTC
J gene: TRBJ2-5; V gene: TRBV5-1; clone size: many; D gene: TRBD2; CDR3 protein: CATGTSGSYQETQYF; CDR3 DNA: TGCGCCACCGGAACTAGCGGATCGTACCAAGAGACCCAGTACTTC
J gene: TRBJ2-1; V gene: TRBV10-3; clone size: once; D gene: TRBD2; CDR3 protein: CAISDLAGGHDEQFF; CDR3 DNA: TGTGCCATTTCGGACCTAGCGGGAGGGCACGATGAGCAGTTCTTC
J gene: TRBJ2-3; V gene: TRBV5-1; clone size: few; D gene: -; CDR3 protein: CASSLIQGLSTDTQYF; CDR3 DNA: TGCGCCAGCAGCTTGATACAGGGATTAAGCACAGATACGCAGTATTTT
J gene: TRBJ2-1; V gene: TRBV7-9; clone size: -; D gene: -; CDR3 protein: CASRKSSGTTNEQFF; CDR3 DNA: TGTGCCAGCAGAAAGAGTAGTGGGACAACCAATGAGCAGTTCTTC
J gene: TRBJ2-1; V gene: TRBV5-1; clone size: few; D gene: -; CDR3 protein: CASSSPIGEQFF; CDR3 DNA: TGCGCCAGCAGCTCCCCGATAGGTGAGCAGTTCTTC
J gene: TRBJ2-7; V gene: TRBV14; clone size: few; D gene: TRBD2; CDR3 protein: CASSQPRTRNYEQYF; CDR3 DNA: TGTGCCAGCAGCCAACCCCGGACTAGAAATTACGAGCAGTACTTC
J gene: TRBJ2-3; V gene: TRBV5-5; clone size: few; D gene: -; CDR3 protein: CASSLGLDSDTQYF; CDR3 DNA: TGTGCCAGCAGCTTGGGATTAGACTCAGATACGCAGTATTTT
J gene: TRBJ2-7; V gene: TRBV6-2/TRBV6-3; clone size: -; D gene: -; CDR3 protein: CASNQALLGEQYF; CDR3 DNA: TGTGCCAGCAACCAGGCCCTTCTCGGGGAGCAGTACTTC
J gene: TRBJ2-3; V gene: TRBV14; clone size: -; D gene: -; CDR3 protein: CASGGRSLTDTQYF; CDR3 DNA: TGTGCCAGCGGCGGGCGGAGTCTCACAGATACGCAGTATTTT
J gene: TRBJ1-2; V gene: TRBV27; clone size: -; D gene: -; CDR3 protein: CASSIGGSNYGYTF; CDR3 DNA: TGTGCCAGCAGTATCGGGGGATCTAACTATGGCTACACCTTC
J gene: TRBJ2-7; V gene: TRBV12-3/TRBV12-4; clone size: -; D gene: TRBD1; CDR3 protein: CASLQGALGFPSEQYF; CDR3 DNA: TGTGCCAGCTTGCAGGGGGCGCTTGGGTTCCCCTCCGAGCAGTACTTC
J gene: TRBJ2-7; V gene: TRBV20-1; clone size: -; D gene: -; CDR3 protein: CSARPQALNEQYF; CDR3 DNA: TGCAGTGCCCGCCCGCAGGCTTTGAACGAGCAGTACTTC
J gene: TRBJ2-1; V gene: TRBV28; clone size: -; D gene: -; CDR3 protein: CASSSARGNSYNEQFF; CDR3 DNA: TGTGCCAGCAGTTCGGCCCGGGGGAACTCCTACAATGAGCAGTTCTTC
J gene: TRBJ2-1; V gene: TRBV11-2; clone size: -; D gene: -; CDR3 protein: CASSSEKLPYNEQFF; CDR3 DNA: TGTGCCAGCAGCTCTGAAAAATTACCATACAATGAGCAGTTCTTC
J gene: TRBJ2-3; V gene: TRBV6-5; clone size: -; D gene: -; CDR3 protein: CASSYSGGRTGGDTQYF; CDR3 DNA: TGTGCCAGCAGTTACTCGGGAGGACGGACCGGAGGAGATACGCAGTATTTT
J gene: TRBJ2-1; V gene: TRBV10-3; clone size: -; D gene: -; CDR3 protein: CAISGASVTSYNEQFF; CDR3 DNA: TGTGCCATCAGTGGGGCTAGCGTGACCTCCTACAATGAGCAGTTCTTC
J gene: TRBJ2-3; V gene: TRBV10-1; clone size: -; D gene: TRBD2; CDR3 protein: CASSESASGGTDTQYF; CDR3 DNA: TGCGCCAGCAGTGAATCGGCTAGCGGGGGCACAGATACGCAGTATTTT
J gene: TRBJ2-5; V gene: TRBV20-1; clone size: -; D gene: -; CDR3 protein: CSAQGLRVEETRYF; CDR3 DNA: TGCAGTGCCCAGGGGCTGCGCGTGGAAGAGACCCGGTACTTC
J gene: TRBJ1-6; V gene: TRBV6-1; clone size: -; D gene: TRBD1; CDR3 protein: CASRLTWTGRPLHF; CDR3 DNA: TGTGCCAGCAGGCTAACCTGGACAGGGCGTCCCCTCCACTTT
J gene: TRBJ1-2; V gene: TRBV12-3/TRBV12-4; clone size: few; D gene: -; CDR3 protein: CASSLTQGNNYGYTF; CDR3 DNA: TGTGCCAGCAGTTTAACACAGGGAAATAACTATGGCTACACCTTC
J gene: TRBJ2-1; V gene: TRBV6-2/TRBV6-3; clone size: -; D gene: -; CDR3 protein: CASSYSRVATTNGHEQFF; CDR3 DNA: TGTGCCAGCAGTTACTCGAGGGTAGCGACTACTAACGGGCATGAGCAGTTCTTC